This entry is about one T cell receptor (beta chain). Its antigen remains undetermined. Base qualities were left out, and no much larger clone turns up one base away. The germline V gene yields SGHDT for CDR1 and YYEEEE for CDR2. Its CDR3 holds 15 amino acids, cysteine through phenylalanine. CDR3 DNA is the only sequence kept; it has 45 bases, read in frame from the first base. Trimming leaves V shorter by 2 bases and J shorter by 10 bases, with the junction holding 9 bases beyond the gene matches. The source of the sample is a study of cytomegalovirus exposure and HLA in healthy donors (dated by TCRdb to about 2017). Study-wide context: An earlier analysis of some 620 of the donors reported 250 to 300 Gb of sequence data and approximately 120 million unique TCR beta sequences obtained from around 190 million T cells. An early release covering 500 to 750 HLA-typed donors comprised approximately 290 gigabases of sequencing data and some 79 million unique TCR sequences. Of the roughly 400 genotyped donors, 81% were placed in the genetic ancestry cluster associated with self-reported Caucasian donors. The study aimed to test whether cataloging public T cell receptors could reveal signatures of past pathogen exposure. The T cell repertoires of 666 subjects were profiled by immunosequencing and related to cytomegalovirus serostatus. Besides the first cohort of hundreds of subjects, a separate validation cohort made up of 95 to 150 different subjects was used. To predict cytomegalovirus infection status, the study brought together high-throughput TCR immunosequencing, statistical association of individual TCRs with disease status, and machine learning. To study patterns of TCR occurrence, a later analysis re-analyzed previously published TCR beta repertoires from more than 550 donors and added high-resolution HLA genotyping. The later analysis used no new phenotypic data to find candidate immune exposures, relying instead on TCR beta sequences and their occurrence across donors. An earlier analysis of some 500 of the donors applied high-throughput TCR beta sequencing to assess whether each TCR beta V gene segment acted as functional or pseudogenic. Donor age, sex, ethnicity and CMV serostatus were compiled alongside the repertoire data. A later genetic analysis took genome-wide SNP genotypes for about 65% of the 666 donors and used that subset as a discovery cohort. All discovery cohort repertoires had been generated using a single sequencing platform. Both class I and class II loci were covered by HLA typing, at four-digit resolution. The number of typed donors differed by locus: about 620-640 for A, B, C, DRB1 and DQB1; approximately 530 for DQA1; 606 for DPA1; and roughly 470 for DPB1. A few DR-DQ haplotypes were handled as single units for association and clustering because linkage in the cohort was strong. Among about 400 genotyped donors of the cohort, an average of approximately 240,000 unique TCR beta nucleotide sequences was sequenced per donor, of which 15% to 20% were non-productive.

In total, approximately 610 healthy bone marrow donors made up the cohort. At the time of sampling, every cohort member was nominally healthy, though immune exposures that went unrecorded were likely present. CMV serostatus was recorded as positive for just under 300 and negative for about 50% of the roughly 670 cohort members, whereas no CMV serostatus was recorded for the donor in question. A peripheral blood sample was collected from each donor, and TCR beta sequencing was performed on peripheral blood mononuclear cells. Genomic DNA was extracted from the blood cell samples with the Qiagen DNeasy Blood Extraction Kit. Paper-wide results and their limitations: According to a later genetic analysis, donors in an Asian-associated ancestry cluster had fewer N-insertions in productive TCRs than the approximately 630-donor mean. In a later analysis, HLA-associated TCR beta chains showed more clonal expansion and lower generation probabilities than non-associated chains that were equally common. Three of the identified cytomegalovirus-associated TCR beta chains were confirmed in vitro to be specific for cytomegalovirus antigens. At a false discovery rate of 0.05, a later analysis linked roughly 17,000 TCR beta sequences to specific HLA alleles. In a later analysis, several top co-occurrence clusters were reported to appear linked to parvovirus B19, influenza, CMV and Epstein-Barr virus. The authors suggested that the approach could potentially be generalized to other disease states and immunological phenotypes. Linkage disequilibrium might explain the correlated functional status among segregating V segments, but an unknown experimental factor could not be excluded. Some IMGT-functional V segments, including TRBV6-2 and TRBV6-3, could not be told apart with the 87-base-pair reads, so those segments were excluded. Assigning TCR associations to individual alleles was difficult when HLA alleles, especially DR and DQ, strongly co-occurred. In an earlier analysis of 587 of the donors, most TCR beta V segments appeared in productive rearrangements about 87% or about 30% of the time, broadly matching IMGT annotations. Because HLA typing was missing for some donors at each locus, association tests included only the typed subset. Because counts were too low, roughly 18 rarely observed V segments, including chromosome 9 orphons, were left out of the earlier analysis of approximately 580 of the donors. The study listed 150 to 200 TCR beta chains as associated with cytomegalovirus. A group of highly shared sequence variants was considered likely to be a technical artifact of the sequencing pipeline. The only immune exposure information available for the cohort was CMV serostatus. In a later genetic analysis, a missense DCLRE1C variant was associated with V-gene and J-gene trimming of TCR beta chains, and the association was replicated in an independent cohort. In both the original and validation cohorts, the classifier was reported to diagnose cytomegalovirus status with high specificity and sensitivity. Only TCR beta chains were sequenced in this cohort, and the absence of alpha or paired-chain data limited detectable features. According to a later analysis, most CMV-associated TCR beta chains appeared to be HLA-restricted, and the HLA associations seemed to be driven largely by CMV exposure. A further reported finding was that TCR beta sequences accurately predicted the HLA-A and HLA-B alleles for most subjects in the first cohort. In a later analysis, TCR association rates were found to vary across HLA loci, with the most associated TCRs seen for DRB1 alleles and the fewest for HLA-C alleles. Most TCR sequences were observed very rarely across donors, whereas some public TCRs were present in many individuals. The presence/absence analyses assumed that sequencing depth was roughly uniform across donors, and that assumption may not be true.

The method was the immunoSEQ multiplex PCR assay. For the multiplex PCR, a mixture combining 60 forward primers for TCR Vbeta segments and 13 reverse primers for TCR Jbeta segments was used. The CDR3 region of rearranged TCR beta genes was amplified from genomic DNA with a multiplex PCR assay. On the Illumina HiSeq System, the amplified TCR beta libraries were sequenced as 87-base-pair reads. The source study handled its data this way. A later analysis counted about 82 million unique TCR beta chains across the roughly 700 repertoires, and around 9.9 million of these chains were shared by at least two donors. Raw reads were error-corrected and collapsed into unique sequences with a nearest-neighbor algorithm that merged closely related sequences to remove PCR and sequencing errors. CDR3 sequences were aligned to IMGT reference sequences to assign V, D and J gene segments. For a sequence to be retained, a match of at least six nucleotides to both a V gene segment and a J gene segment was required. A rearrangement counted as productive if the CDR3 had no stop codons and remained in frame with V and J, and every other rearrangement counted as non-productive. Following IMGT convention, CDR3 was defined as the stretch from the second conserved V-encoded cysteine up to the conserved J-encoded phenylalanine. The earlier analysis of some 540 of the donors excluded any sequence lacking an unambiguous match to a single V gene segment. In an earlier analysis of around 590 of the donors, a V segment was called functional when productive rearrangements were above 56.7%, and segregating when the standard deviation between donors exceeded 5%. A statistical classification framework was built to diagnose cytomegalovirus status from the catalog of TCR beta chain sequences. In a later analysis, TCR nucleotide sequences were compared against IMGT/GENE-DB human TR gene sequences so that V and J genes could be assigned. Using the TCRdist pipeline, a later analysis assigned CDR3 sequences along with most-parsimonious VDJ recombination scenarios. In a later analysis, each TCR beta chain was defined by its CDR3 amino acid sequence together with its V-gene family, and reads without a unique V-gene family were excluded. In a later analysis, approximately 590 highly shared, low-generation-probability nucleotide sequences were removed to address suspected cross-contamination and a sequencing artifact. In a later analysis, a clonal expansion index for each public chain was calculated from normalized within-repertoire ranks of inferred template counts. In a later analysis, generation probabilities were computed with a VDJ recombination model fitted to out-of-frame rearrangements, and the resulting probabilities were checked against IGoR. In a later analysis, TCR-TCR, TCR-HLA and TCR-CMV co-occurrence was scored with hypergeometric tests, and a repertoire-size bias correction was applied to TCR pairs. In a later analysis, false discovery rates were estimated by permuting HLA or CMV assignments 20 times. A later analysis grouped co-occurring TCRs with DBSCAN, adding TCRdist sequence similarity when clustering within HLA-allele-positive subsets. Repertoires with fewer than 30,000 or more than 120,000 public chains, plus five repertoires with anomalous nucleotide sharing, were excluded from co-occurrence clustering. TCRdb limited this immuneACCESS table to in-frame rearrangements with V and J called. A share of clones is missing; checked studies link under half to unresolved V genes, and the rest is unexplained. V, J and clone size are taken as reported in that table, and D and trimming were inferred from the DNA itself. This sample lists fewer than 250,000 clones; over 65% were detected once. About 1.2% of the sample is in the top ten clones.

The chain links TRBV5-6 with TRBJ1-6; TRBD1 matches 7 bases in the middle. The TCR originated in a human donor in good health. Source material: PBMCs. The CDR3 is CASSFSTGNFSPLHF. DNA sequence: TGTGCCAGCAGCTTTTCGACAGGGAACTTCTCACCCCTCCACTTT.